The clone carrying this TCR beta chain occurred once. Its antigen is unidentified. The sample comes from a study of shared clonotypes between healthy human individuals. Deep was the level at which the assay was run. Genomic DNA of each subset was evenly split across several immunoSEQ plates. Sequencing used immunoSEQ multiplex PCR; TCRdb keeps in-frame clones, though not all of them. The sample gives 600,000 to 700,000 clones, roughly 73% of which show up once; under 2% is in the top ten. Study results and limitations: Shared across several donors were around 5% of the naive CD4 clonotypes.

CDR3 length: 16 residues. Losses at the gene ends were 4 bases for V and 7 bases for J; bases not matched to a gene: 10. Germline V lookup: CDR1 KGHSH, CDR2 LQKENI. Caucasian adults living in Nashville, Tennessee, provided all samples. Sequenced material: memory CD4+ T cells sorted from blood. The subset was: CD45RA-negative fraction. The source of this sequence is a woman aged 25 to 39 in good health. The gene calls are TRBV18 and TRBJ2-1, with TRBD1 matching over 10 bases. The CDR3 loop reads CASSRQQDRGSNEQFF. DNA for the CDR3: TGTGCCAGCTCACGCCAGCAGGACAGGGGGTCGAATGAGCAGTTCTTC.